This T cell receptor beta chain was sequenced for a study of long-term antiretroviral therapy in people with HIV. Study information: The study's earliest collections predate the 2015 immediate-ART recommendation by about a decade. Study results and caveats: Whichever time point was examined, clones expanded before ART dominated the repertoire.

As for this clone: The target antigen is unknown.

Survey-level resolution applied to immunoSEQ assay v3.0. Per sample, sequencing targeted roughly 40,000-55,000 T-cell genomes. Here immunoSEQ multiplex PCR was the method, and the copy in TCRdb shows in-frame clones only, minus some. Of approximately 21,000 clones listed, more than 75% were seen once; the top ten hold about 4.5%. This CDR3 comprises 18 residues. V lost 0 bases and J lost 1, with 18 bases in between. The V gene's germline CDR1 is SGHRS and CDR2 YFSETQ. Sample: unsorted PBMCs, taken approximately 6.2 years after starting antiretroviral therapy. The V gene is TRBV5-1, the J gene TRBJ2-3; D remains ambiguous. The TCR comes from a man aged 30 to 39 with HIV. The CDR3 sequence: CASSLVRALQDGTDTQYF. CDR3 in DNA: TGCGCCAGCAGCTTGGTCCGGGCTCTCCAGGATGGCACAGATACGCAGTATTTT.